The rows below give T cell receptor beta chains drawn from one sample of a study of blood T cell repertoires in COVID-19. Assay used: immunoSEQ multiplex PCR; TCRdb lists only in-frame clones, some missing. The profile covers 50,000 to 70,000 clones, with 65% to 80% appearing a single time and over 3% taken by the ten largest. Sequenced sample: peripheral blood. These receptors originate from a man in his sixties with acute or convalescent COVID-19. The CDR3 runs from the conserved cysteine through the conserved F or W. The D gene is left open where the match is weak. Only some rows state a clone size, as once, few, many or a class for expanded clones.

v_gene	d_gene	j_gene	abundance	CDR3aa	CDR3nt
TRBV18	.	TRBJ1-1	once	CASSPLDGRVNTEAFF	TGTGCCAGCTCACCACTTGATGGCAGGGTGAACACTGAAGCTTTCTTT
TRBV27	.	TRBJ2-7	.	CASSLGSVRAVGEQYF	TGTGCCAGCAGTTTAGGTAGCGTTCGAGCGGTGGGCGAGCAGTACTTC
TRBV14	.	TRBJ1-5	.	CASSQSYSNQPQHF	TGTGCCAGCAGCCAGTCCTATAGCAATCAGCCCCAGCATTTT
TRBV3-1/TRBV3-2	.	TRBJ1-2	.	CASRPRQEEGGYTF	TGTGCCAGCAGACCTAGACAGGAGGAAGGTGGCTACACCTTC
TRBV19	.	TRBJ1-2	.	CASSIHQSLGYTF	TGTGCCAGTAGTATTCACCAGTCGCTTGGCTACACCTTC
TRBV5-1	TRBD2	TRBJ2-7	.	CASSRGLANEQYF	TGCGCCAGCAGCAGGGGACTAGCGAATGAGCAGTACTTC
TRBV16	.	TRBJ1-2	.	CASSQSSRERGYTF	TGTGCCAGCAGCCAATCGAGCAGGGAACGGGGCTACACCTTC
TRBV28	TRBD2	TRBJ2-7	.	CASRPSGEGSYEQYF	TGTGCCAGCAGGCCCAGCGGGGAAGGTTCCTACGAGCAGTACTTC
TRBV9	.	TRBJ2-7	.	CASSVGLGWLQGEQYF	TGTGCCAGCAGCGTAGGACTAGGATGGCTCCAGGGCGAGCAGTACTTC
TRBV14	TRBD1	TRBJ1-4	.	CASSQDRGQLNEKLFF	TGTGCCAGCAGCCAAGATCGGGGACAGCTTAATGAAAAACTGTTTTTT
TRBV6-5	.	TRBJ1-2	.	CASSPTGTSFYGYTF	TGTGCCAGCAGTCCTACCGGGACATCATTTTATGGCTACACCTTC
TRBV11-2	.	TRBJ2-7	.	CASSLKVGGEQYF	TGTGCCAGCAGTCTAAAGGTCGGGGGCGAGCAGTACTTC
TRBV4-3	TRBD2	TRBJ2-3	.	CASSQAGTSGSDTQYF	TGCGCCAGCAGCCAAGCTGGGACTAGCGGGTCAGATACGCAGTATTTT
TRBV6-5	TRBD1	TRBJ2-5	.	CASRTGGIVETQYF	TGTGCCAGCAGGACAGGGGGTATCGTAGAGACCCAGTACTTC
TRBV6-5	.	TRBJ2-7	.	CASSRLGGYEQYF	TGTGCCAGCAGCCGCTTGGGGGGCTACGAGCAGTACTTC
TRBV19	TRBD1	TRBJ1-3	.	CASSPGQVGNTIYF	TGTGCCAGTAGTCCCGGACAGGTGGGAAACACCATATATTTT
TRBV12-1	.	TRBJ2-7	.	CASLRQGNIVNYEQYF	TGTGCCAGTCTTAGACAGGGGAATATAGTGAACTACGAGCAGTACTTC
TRBV7-6	TRBD2	TRBJ2-1	.	CASSLGGSTYNEQFF	TGTGCCAGCAGCTTAGGCGGGAGTACCTACAATGAGCAGTTCTTC
TRBV18	.	TRBJ1-2	.	CASSPEEAGYTF	TGTGCCAGCTCACCGGAGGAGGCGGGCTACACCTTC
TRBV7-3	.	TRBJ1-6	.	CASSLRGPNSPLHF	TGTGCCAGCAGCTTAAGAGGGCCTAATTCACCCCTCCACTTT
TRBV7-8	TRBD2	TRBJ2-1	few	CASSFKRDIRNEQFF	TGTGCCAGCAGCTTCAAGCGGGATATTAGAAATGAGCAGTTCTTC
TRBV28	.	TRBJ2-5	.	CASSLPHESRTQYF	TGTGCCAGCAGCCTGCCTCACGAATCGAGGACCCAGTACTTC
TRBV18	.	TRBJ1-2	.	CASSPPPAGSPLGYTF	TGTGCCAGCTCACCACCCCCCGCAGGGTCCCCCTTAGGCTACACCTTC
TRBV3-1/TRBV3-2	.	TRBJ1-3	.	CASSSNAPIHARNTIYF	TGTGCCAGCAGCTCAAATGCTCCCATACACGCACGAAACACCATATATTTT
TRBV7-3	.	TRBJ2-1	.	CASSLGGSLRNEQFF	TGTGCCAGCAGCTTAGGTGGGAGTTTGAGAAATGAGCAGTTCTTC
TRBV18	TRBD1	TRBJ2-3	.	CASSPEAGGNTQYF	TGTGCCAGCTCACCAGAGGCAGGGGGTAATACGCAGTATTTT
TRBV29-1	.	TRBJ1-1	once	CSVEDVGVAAEAFF	TGCAGCGTTGAAGATGTGGGGGTAGCGGCTGAAGCTTTCTTT
TRBV28	TRBD2	TRBJ2-5	.	CATGAGGRRETQYF	TGTGCCACCGGGGCGGGGGGCAGGAGAGAGACCCAGTACTTC
TRBV28	.	TRBJ1-1	.	CASCNPSTEAFF	TGTGCCAGCTGTAACCCTAGCACTGAAGCTTTCTTT
TRBV6-6	.	TRBJ1-2	few	CASSRESGYTF	TGTGCCAGCAGCCGAGAGAGCGGCTACACCTTC
TRBV11-3	.	TRBJ2-7	.	CASSFLYEQYF	TGTGCCAGCAGCTTTCTCTACGAGCAGTACTTC
TRBV7-9	TRBD1	TRBJ1-1	.	CASSRFRGRRVNTEAFF	TGTGCCAGCAGTCGATTCAGGGGGCGCAGAGTGAACACTGAAGCTTTCTTT
TRBV29-1	TRBD2	TRBJ2-3	.	CSVEIPTSGKADTQYF	TGCAGCGTTGAAATCCCGACTAGCGGGAAGGCAGATACGCAGTATTTT
TRBV3-1/TRBV3-2	.	TRBJ2-7	.	CASSDRSEQYF	TGTGCCAGCAGCGACAGGAGCGAGCAGTACTTC
TRBV7-9	TRBD1	TRBJ1-1	.	CASRTDRGTKEAFF	TGTGCCAGCAGGACGGACAGGGGCACGAAGGAAGCTTTCTTT
TRBV28	.	TRBJ2-1	once	CASLEGDEQFF	TGTGCCAGCCTAGAGGGCGATGAGCAGTTCTTC
TRBV24-1	TRBD2	TRBJ2-2	.	CATSDPLAGAYTGELFF	TGTGCCACCAGTGATCCCTTAGCGGGAGCGTACACCGGGGAGCTGTTTTTT
TRBV6-5	.	TRBJ1-6	.	CASSYSTGGISPLHF	TGTGCCAGCAGTTACTCGACCGGGGGTATCTCACCCCTCCACTTT
TRBV7-3	TRBD2	TRBJ2-1	.	CASSATASSGRFF	TGTGCCAGCAGCGCCACGGCTTCTAGCGGGAGGTTCTTC
TRBV6-6	TRBD2	TRBJ2-5	.	CASSLSGKETQYF	TGTGCCAGCAGCCTTAGCGGGAAAGAGACCCAGTACTTC
TRBV9	.	TRBJ2-7	.	CASSVEQGQGEQYF	TGTGCCAGCAGCGTAGAACAGGGTCAGGGAGAGCAGTACTTC
TRBV2	TRBD1	TRBJ1-1	.	CASRATLDRGSFSTEAFF	TGTGCCAGCAGGGCCACTCTGGACAGGGGGAGTTTTAGCACTGAAGCTTTCTTT
TRBV15	.	TRBJ2-7	once	CATSREGRGSEQYF	TGTGCCACCAGCAGAGAGGGCAGGGGTAGCGAGCAGTACTTC
TRBV7-9	TRBD2	TRBJ2-1	.	CASSSLAGGGSSYNEQFF	TGTGCCAGCAGCTCCCTAGCGGGAGGCGGAAGCTCCTACAATGAGCAGTTCTTC